The entry below gives a single T cell receptor beta chain sequence along with its context. This sample was included in a study of blood T cell repertoires in COVID-19. Study-wide context: The study drew acute and convalescent COVID-19 samples from the United States, Italy and Spain. PBMCs, B-cell-depleted T cells, or T cells provided the cDNA or gDNA that made up the material.

Original methodology: Amplification with reference gene primers provided the estimates of nucleated cell counts. Only in-frame clones appear in the TCRdb table, and some are missing; sequencing was by immunoSEQ multiplex PCR. The V and J calls and clone size were taken over from that table, and D and trimming were inferred from the DNA. The table includes around 300,000 clones, around 85% detected once. The CDR3 consists of 16 residues. Trimming stripped 6 bases from V and 7 bases from J, with 19 bases between. Germline-derived CDR1 and CDR2 are MNHEY and SMNVEV (reference sequence). The sequencing input was peripheral blood. The clonotype comes from a woman in her forties or fifties with active or convalescent COVID-19. V gene TRBV27 combines with J gene TRBJ1-6; D may be TRBD1 (6 bases). CDR3 nucleotide sequence: TGTGCCAGCAGCCCGTTTTGGGGGCGCGGGAATTCACCCCTCCACTTT. As protein: CASSPFWGRGNSPLHF.